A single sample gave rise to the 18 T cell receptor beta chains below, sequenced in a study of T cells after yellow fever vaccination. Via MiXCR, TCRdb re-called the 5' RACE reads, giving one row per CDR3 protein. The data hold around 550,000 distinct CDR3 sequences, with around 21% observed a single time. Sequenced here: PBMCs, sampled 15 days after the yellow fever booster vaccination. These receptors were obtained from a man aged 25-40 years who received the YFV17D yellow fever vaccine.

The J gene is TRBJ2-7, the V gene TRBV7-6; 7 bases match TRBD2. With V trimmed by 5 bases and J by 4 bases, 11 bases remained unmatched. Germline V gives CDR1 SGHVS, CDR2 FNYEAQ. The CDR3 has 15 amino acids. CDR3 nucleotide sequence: TGTGCCAGCAGCCCGGAGGCGGGAGACCCATACGAGCAGTACTTC. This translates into CASSPEAGDPYEQYF.

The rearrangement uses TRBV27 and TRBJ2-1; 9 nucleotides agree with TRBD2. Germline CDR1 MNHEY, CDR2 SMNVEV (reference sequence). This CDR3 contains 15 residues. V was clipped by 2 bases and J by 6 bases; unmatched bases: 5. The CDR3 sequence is CASSLIAGGPNEQFF. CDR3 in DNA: TGTGCCAGCAGTTTAATTGCGGGAGGGCCCAATGAGCAGTTCTTC.

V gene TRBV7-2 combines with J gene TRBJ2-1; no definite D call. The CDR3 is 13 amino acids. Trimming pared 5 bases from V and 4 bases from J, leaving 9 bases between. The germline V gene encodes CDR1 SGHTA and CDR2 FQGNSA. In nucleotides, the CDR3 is TGTGCCAGCAGCCCTTCTTATTACAATGAGCAGTTCTTC. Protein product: CASSPSYYNEQFF.

CDR3 DNA: TGCAGTGCTAGTAGAGCCGACATTGTCAATGAGCAGTTCTTC. The encoded protein is CSASRADIVNEQFF. The chain carries TRBV20-1 and TRBJ2-1; D is undetermined. The CDR3 sequence is 14 residues long. Looked up from germline, CDR1 is DFQATT and CDR2 is SNEGSKA (reference sequence). V was trimmed by 3 bases and J by 6 bases, leaving 15 bases between them.

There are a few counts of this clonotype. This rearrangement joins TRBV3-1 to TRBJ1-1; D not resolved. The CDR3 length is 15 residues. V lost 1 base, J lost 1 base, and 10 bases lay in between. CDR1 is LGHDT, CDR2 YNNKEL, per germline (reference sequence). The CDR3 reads CASSQAGGPNTEAFF. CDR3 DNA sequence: TGTGCCAGCAGCCAAGCAGGTGGACCGAACACTGAAGCTTTCTTT.

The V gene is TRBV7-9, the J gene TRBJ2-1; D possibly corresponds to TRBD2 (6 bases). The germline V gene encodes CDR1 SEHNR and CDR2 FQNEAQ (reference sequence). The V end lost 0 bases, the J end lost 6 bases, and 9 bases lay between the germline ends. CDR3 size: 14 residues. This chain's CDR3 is CASSLALGGNEQFF. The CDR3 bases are TGTGCCAGCAGCTTAGCTCTGGGGGGCAATGAGCAGTTCTTC.

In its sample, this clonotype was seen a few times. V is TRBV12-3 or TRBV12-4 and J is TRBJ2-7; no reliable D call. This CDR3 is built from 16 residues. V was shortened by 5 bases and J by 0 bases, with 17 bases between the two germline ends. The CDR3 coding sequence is TGTGCCAGCAGTCAAACGTCGAACTCTCCCTCCTACGAGCAGTACTTC. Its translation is CASSQTSNSPSYEQYF.

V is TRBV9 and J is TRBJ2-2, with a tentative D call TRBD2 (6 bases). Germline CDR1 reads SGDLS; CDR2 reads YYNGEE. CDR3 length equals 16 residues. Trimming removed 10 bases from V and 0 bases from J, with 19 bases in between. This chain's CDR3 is CARPRIGGSNTGELFF. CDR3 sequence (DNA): TGTGCCCGCCCCCGTATCGGGGGTTCGAACACCGGGGAGCTGTTTTTT.

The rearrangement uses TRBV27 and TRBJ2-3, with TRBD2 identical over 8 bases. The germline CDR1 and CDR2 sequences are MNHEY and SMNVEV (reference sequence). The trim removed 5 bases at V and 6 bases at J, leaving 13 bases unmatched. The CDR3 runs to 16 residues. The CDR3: CASSPPASGWMDTQYF. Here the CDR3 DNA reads TGTGCCAGCAGTCCCCCCGCTAGCGGGTGGATGGATACGCAGTATTTT.

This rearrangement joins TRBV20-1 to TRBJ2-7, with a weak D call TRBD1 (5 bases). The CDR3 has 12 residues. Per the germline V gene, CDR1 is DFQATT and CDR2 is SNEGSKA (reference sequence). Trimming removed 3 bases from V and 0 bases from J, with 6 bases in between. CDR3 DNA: TGCAGTGCTAGGACAGCCTCCTACGAGCAGTACTTC. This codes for CSARTASYEQYF.

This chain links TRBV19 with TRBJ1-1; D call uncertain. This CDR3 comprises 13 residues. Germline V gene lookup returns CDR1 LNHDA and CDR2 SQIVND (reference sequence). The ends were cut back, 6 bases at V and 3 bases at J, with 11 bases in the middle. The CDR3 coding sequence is TGTGCCAGTAGCGGCGCGGGAGACACTGAAGCTTTCTTT. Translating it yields CASSGAGDTEAFF.

CDR3 amino acids: CASSYGQENSPLHF. CDR3 DNA: TGTGCCAGCAGTTATGGACAGGAGAATTCACCCCTCCACTTT. The rearrangement joins TRBV6-2 or TRBV6-3 to TRBJ1-6; the match to TRBD1 covers 7 bases. The J segment lost 7 bases and the V segment lost 3 bases, leaving 3 bases of the junction unmatched. The germline gives CDR1 MNHEY, CDR2 SVGEGT. There are 14 residues in the CDR3.

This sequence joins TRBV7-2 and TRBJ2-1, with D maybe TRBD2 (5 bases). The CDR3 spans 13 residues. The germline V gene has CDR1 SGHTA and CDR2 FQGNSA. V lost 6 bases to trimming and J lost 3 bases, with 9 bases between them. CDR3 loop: CASSYTSYNEQFF. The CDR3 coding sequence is TGTGCCAGCAGTTATACTAGCTACAATGAGCAGTTCTTC. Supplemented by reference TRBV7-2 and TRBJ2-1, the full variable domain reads GAGVSQSPSNKVTEKGKDVELRCDPISGHTALYWYRQSLGQGLEFLIYFQGNSAPDKSGLPSDRFSAERTGGSVSTLTIQRTQQEDSAVYLCASSYTSYNEQFFGPGTRLTVL.

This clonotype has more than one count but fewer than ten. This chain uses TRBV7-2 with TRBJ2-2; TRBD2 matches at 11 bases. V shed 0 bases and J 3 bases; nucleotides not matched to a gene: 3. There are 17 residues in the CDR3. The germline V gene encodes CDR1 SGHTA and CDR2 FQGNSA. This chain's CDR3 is CASSLARTSGYTGELFF. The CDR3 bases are TGTGCCAGCAGCTTAGCCCGGACTAGCGGGTACACCGGGGAGCTGTTTTTT.

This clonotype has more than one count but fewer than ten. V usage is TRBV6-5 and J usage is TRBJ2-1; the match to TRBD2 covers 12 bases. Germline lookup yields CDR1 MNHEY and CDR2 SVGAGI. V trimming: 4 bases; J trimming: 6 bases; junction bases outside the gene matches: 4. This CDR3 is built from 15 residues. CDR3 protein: CASSFRLAGVNEQFF. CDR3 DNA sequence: TGTGCCAGCAGTTTCCGACTAGCGGGAGTCAATGAGCAGTTCTTC.

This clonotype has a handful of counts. DNA of the CDR3: TGTGCCAGCAGCTTAGTTTTAAATACGCAGTATTTT. Translation gives CASSLVLNTQYF. The chain combines TRBV7-2 with TRBJ2-3; D unclear. This CDR3 is 12 amino acids long. With 1 base removed from V and 7 bases from J, the gap between germline ends came to 6 bases. Looked up from germline, CDR1 is SGHTA and CDR2 is FQGNSA.

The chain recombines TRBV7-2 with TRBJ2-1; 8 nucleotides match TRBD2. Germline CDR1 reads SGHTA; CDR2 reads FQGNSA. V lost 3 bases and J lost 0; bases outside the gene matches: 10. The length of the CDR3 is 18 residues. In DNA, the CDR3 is TGTGCCAGCAGCTTGGGGCTAACTAGCGGAGGCTCCTACAATGAGCAGTTCTTC. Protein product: CASSLGLTSGGSYNEQFF. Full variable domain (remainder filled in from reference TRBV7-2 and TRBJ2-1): GAGVSQSPSNKVTEKGKDVELRCDPISGHTALYWYRQSLGQGLEFLIYFQGNSAPDKSGLPSDRFSAERTGGSVSTLTIQRTQQEDSAVYLCASSLGLTSGGSYNEQFFGPGTRLTVL.

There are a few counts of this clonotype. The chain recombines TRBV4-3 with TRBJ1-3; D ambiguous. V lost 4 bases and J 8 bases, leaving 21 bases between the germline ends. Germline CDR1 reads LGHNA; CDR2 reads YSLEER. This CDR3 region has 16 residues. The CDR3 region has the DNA TGCGCCAGCAGCCCCAATGGTCCGGCAACAAAAGACACCATATATTTT. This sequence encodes CASSPNGPATKDTIYF.